The 12 T cell receptor beta chains below were found in one sample sequenced in a study of blood T cell repertoires in COVID-19. Method: immunoSEQ multiplex PCR; TCRdb's copy keeps in-frame clones and lacks some. The repertoire consists of fewer than 600,000 clones, with around 87% occurring once and the leading ten covering less than 2%. The sequencing input was PBMCs or T cells enriched from blood (not recorded which). These receptors were taken from a woman aged 35 to 49 who had recovered from COVID-19.

This chain connects TRBV6-5 to TRBJ1-1; 9 bases match TRBD1. V was pared by 4 bases and J by 5 bases, with 8 bases of the junction left unmatched. The germline CDR1 and CDR2 sequences are MNHEY and SVGAGI. CDR3 size: 15 residues. This CDR3 is CASSWIIGTGTEAFF. CDR3 in DNA: TGTGCCAGCAGTTGGATTATTGGGACAGGGACTGAAGCTTTCTTT.

The CDR3 region has the DNA TGCGCCAGCAGTCATCGGGAGGGACAGGGGGTAAGGGATGAAAAACTGTTTTTT. It encodes CASSHREGQGVRDEKLFF. This chain uses TRBV23-1 with TRBJ1-4; 11 bases line up with TRBD1. TRBV23-1 carries the ORF label, with uncertain function. V shed 3 bases, J shed 6 bases, and the junction held 12 bases outside the gene matches. The length of the CDR3 is 18 residues.

CDR3 loop: CASSFIVENEQFF. The CDR3 coding sequence is TGTGCCAGCAGCTTTATAGTCGAGAATGAGCAGTTCTTC. This chain connects TRBV7-9 to TRBJ2-1; no reliable D call. Germline CDR1 reads SEHNR; CDR2 reads FQNEAQ (reference sequence). The V end was cut by 3 bases, the J end by 7 bases, with 10 bases between. The CDR3 has 13 amino acids.

The rearrangement joins TRBV7-9 to TRBJ1-1, with D perhaps TRBD1 (5 bases). This CDR3 is built from 14 residues. Trimming took 9 bases from V and 8 from J, leaving 22 bases between them. CDR1 and CDR2 from the germline V gene are SEHNR and FQNEAQ (reference sequence). The DNA of the CDR3 is TGTGCCAGTAGAACGGAAGGGGCCCTTTGGGAAGCTTTCTTT. Its protein is CASRTEGALWEAFF.

This clone was observed a single time. J is TRBJ2-2 and V is TRBV10-1, with TRBD1 identical over 8 bases. Trimming at V came to 3 bases and at J to 2 bases, leaving 8 bases not matched to a gene. There are 17 residues in the CDR3. Germline CDR1 WNHNN, CDR2 SYGVQD (reference sequence). DNA for the CDR3: TGCGCCAGCAGTGAAACGACAGGGGCCTTTAACACCGGGGAGCTGTTTTTT. It translates to CASSETTGAFNTGELFF.

This chain links TRBV5-8 with TRBJ2-3, with 8 bases identical to TRBD2. The V segment lost 0 bases and the J segment 3 bases; nucleotides outside the gene matches: 9. The germline CDR1 and CDR2 sequences are SGHTS and YDEGEE. The CDR3 runs 17 residues. The CDR3 DNA sequence: TGTGCCAGCAGCTTGGGGTGGAAAGCGGGAGTGACAGATACGCAGTATTTT. It yields the protein CASSLGWKAGVTDTQYF.

The chain is built from TRBV14 and TRBJ2-2, with D possibly matching TRBD2 (6 bases). Germline V gives CDR1 SGHDN, CDR2 FVKESK. The CDR3 totals 15 residues. V was cut by 5 bases and J by 1 base, with 11 bases left in between. This CDR3 reads CASSRRRGNTGELFF. Written as DNA, the CDR3 is TGTGCCAGCAGCAGACGGCGGGGGAACACCGGGGAGCTGTTTTTT.

This chain connects TRBV2 to TRBJ1-1, with D perhaps TRBD1 (5 bases). V lost 11 bases, J lost 4 bases, and 11 bases lay in between. The CDR3 consists of 11 residues. Looked up from germline, CDR1 is SNHLY and CDR2 is FYNNEI. CDR3 amino acids: CAGSQGTEAFF. The CDR3 DNA follows: TGTGCCGGATCTCAGGGCACTGAAGCTTTCTTT. Full variable domain (remainder filled in from reference TRBV2 and TRBJ1-1): EPEVTQTPSHQVTQMGQEVILRCVPISNHLYFYWYRQILGQKVEFLVSFYNNEISEKSEIFDDQFSVERPDGSNFTLKIRSTKLEDSAMYFCAGSQGTEAFFGQGTRLTVV.

The rearrangement joins TRBV10-2 to TRBJ2-7, with no clear D. V shed 1 base and J shed 2 bases, with 9 bases lying between them. This CDR3 has 14 residues. The germline V gene has CDR1 WSHSY and CDR2 SAAADI. The CDR3 region is CASSEYRSTYEQYF. The CDR3 bases are TGCGCCAGCAGTGAGTATCGGAGTACCTACGAGCAGTACTTC.

V and J are TRBV5-1 and TRBJ1-1; possible D gene TRBD1, 6 bases. There are 14 residues in the CDR3. Between the trimmed V and J ends, which lost 4 bases and 0 bases, there was a span of 10 bases. Per germline, CDR1 SGHRS and CDR2 YFSETQ. The CDR3 region is CASSTGTLNTEAFF. DNA of the CDR3: TGCGCCAGCAGCACCGGGACATTGAACACTGAAGCTTTCTTT.

V and J are TRBV5-4 and TRBJ2-1; TRBD2 might be the D (6 bases). Germline V lookup: CDR1 SGHNT, CDR2 YYREEE (reference sequence). V lost 3 bases, J lost 0 bases, and 16 bases lay in between. This CDR3 has 17 amino acids. In nucleotides, the CDR3 is TGTGCCAGCAGCTGGAAGTTGGCGGGGAGCTCCTACAATGAGCAGTTCTTC. This translates into CASSWKLAGSSYNEQFF.

CDR3 loop: CAWSPGQPYGYTF. In nucleotides, the CDR3 is TGTGCCTGGAGCCCAGGACAGCCCTATGGCTACACCTTC. This chain links TRBV30 with TRBJ1-2, with a possible D match to TRBD1 (6 bases). The germline gives CDR1 GTSNPN, CDR2 SVGIG (reference sequence). There are 13 residues in the CDR3. With 3 bases removed from V and 4 bases from J, the gap between germline ends came to 12 bases.